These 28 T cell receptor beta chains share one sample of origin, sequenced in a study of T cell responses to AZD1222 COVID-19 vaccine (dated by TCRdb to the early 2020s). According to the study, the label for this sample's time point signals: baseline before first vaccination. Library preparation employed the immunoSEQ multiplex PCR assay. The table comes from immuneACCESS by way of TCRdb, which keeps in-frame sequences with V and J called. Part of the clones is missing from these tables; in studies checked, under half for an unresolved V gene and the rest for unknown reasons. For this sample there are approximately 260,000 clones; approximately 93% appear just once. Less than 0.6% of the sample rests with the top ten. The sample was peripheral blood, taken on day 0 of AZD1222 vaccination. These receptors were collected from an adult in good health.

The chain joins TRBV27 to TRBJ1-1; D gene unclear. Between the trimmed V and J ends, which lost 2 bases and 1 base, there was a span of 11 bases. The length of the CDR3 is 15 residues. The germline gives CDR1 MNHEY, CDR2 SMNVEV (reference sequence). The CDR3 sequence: CASSLGPTPNTEAFF. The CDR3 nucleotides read TGTGCCAGCAGTTTAGGGCCGACTCCGAACACTGAAGCTTTCTTT.

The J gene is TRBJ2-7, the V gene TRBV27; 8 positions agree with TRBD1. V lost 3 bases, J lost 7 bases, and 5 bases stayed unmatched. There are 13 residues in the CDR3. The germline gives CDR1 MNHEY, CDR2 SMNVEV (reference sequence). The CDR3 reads CASSFQGAREQYF. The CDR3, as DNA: TGTGCCAGCAGTTTCCAGGGGGCGCGAGAGCAGTACTTC.

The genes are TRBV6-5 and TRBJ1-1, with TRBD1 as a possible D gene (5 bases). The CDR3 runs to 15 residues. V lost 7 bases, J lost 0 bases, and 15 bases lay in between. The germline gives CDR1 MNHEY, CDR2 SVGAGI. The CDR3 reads CASTPGTPMNTEAFF. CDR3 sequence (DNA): TGTGCCAGCACTCCGGGGACCCCCATGAACACTGAAGCTTTCTTT.

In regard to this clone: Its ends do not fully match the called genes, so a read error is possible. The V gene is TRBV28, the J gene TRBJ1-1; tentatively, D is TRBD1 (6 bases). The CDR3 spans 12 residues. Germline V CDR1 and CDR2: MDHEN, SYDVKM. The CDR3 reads CACRGLKTEAFF. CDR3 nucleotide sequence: TGTGCCTGCAGGGGTTTGAAGACTGAAGCTTTCTTT.

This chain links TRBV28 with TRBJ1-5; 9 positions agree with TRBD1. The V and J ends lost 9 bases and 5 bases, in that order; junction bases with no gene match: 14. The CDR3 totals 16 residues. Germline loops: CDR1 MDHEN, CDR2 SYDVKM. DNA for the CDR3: TGTGCCAGTAACCCGGGTCGAGGACAGGGGCATCAGCCCCAGCATTTT. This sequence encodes CASNPGRGQGHQPQHF.

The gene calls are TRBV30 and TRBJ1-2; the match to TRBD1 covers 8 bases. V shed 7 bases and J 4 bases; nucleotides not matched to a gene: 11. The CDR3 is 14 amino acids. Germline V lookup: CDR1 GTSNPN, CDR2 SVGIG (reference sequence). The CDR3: CASQGAGAFYGYTF. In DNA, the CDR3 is TGTGCCTCCCAGGGGGCAGGGGCTTTCTATGGCTACACCTTC.

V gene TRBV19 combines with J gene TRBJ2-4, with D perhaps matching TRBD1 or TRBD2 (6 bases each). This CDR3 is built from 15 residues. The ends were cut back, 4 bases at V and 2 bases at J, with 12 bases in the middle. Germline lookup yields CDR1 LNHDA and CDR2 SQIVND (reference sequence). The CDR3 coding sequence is TGTGCCAGTAGTACGGATGGGGGGCCCAAAAACATTCAGTACTTC. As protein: CASSTDGGPKNIQYF.

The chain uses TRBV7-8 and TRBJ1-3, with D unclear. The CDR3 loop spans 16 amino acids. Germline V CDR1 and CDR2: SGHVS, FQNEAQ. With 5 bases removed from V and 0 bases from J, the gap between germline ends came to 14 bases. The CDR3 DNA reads TGTGCCAGCAGCGCTGGAAGGTCCTTCTCTGGAAACACCATATATTTT. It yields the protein CASSAGRSFSGNTIYF.

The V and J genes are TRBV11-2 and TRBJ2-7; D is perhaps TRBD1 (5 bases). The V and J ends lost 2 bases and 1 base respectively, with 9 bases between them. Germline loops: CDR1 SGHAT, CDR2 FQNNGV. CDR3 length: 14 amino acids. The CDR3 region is CASSLQGLSYEQYF. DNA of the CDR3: TGTGCCAGCAGCTTACAGGGCCTGTCCTACGAGCAGTACTTC.

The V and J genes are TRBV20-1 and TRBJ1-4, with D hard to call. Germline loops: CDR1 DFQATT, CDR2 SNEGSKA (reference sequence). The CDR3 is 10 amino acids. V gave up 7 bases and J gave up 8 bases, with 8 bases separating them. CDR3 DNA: TGCAGTGTTGGCGGGGAAAAACTGTTTTTT. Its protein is CSVGGEKLFF.

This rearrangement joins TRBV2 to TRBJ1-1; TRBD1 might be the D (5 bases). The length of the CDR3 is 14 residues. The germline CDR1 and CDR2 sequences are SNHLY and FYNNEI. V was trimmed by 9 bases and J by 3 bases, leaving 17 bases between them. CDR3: CASFRNGDHTEAFF. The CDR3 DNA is TGTGCCAGTTTCCGGAACGGGGACCACACTGAAGCTTTCTTT.

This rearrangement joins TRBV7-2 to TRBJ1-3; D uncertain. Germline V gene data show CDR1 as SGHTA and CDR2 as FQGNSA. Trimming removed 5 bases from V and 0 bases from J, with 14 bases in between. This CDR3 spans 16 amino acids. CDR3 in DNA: TGTGCCAGCAGCGAGACCTGGTCGTTCTCTGGAAACACCATATATTTT. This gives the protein CASSETWSFSGNTIYF.

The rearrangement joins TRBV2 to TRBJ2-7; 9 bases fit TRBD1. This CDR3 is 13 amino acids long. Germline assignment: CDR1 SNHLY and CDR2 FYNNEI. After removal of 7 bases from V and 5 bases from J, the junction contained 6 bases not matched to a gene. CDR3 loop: CASTAGQGDEQYF. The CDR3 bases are TGTGCCAGCACGGCGGGACAGGGAGACGAGCAGTACTTC.

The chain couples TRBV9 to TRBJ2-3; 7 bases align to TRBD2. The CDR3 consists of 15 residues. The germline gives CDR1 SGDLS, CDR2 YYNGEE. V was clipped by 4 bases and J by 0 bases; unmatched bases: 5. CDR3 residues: CASSLRTSSTDTQYF. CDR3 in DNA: TGTGCCAGCAGCCTACGGACTAGTAGCACAGATACGCAGTATTTT.

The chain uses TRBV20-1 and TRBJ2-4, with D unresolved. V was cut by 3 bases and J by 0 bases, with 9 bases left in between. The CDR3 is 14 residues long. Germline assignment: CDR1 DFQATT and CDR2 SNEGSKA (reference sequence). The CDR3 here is CSASVGLAKNIQYF. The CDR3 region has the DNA TGCAGTGCTAGTGTCGGGTTAGCCAAAAACATTCAGTACTTC.

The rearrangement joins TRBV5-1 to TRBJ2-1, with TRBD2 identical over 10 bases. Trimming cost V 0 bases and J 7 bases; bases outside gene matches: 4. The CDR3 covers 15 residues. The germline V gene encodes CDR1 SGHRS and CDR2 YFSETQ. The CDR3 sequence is CASSLVLAGANEQFF. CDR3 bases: TGCGCCAGCAGCTTGGTTCTAGCGGGAGCTAATGAGCAGTTCTTC.

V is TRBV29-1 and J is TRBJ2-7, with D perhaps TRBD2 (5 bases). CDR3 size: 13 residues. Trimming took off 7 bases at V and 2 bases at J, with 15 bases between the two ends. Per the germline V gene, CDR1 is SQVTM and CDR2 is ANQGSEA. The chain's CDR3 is CSALAAEAYEQYF. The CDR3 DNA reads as TGCAGCGCGCTGGCCGCGGAGGCCTACGAGCAGTACTTC.

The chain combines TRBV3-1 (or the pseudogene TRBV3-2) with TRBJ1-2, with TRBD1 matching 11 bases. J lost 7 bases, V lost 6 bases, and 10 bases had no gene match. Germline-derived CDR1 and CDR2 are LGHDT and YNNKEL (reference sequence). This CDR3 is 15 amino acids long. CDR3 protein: CASRTSGQGALGYTF. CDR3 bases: TGTGCCAGCAGAACCTCCGGACAGGGGGCGCTTGGCTACACCTTC.

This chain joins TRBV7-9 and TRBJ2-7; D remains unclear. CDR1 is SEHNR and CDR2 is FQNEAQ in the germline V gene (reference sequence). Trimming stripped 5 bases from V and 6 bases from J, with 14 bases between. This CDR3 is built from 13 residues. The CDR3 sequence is CASSALIPGEQYF. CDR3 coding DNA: TGTGCCAGCAGCGCATTAATTCCTGGCGAGCAGTACTTC. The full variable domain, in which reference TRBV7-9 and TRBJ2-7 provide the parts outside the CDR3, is DTGVSQNPRHKITKRGQNVTFRCDPISEHNRLYWYRQTLGQGPEFLTYFQNEAQLEKSRLLSDRFSAERPKGSFSTLEIQRTEQGDSAMYLCASSALIPGEQYFGPGTRLTVT.

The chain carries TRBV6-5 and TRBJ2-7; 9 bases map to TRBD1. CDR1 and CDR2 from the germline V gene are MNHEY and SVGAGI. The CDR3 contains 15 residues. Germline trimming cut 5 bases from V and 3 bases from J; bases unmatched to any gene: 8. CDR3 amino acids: CASSKSDRGNYEQYF. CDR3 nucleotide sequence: TGTGCCAGCAGTAAATCAGACAGGGGGAACTACGAGCAGTACTTC.

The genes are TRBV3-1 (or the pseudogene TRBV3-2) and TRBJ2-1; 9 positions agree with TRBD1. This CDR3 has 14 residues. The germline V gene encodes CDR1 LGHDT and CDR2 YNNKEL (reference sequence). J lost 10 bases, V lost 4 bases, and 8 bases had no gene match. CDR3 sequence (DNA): TGTGCCAGCAGCCGGGGGACAGGGTGGGTGGAGCAGTTCTTC. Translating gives CASSRGTGWVEQFF.

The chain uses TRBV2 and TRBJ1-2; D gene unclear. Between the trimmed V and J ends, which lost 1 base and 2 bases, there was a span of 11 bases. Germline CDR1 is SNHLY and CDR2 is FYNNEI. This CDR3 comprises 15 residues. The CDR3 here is CASSEELGNNYGYTF. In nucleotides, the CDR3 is TGTGCCAGCAGTGAAGAGCTGGGTAACAACTATGGCTACACCTTC.

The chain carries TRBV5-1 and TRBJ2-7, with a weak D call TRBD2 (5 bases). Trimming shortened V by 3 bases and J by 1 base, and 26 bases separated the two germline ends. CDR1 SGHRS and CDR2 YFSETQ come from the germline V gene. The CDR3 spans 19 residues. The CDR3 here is CASSSGLVGLGITSYEQYF. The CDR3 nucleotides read TGCGCCAGCAGCTCCGGACTGGTTGGATTGGGGATAACTTCCTACGAGCAGTACTTC.

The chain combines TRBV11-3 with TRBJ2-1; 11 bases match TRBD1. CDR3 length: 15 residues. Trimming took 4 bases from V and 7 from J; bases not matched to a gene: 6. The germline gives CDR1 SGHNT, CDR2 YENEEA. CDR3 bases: TGTGCCAGCAGCTCTTCGGGACAGGGGGGAAATGAGCAGTTCTTC. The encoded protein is CASSSSGQGGNEQFF.

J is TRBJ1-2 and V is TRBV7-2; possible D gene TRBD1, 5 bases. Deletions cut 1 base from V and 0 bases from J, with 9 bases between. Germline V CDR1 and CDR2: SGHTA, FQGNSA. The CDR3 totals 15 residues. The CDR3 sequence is CASSLVGGANYGYTF. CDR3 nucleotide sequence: TGTGCCAGCAGCTTAGTGGGGGGGGCTAACTATGGCTACACCTTC.

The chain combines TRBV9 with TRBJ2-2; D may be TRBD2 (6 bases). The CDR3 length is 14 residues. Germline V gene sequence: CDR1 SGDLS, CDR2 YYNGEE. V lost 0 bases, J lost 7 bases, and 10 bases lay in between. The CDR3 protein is CASSVDFGSGELFF. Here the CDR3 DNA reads TGTGCCAGCAGCGTAGATTTCGGGAGCGGGGAGCTGTTTTTT.

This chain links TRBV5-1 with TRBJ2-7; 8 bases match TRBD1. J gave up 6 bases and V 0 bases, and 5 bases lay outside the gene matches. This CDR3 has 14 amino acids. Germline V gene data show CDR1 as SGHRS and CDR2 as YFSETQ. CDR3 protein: CASSLVGQGREQYF. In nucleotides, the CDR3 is TGCGCCAGCAGCTTGGTCGGACAGGGTCGCGAGCAGTACTTC.

As DNA, the CDR3 is TGCAGCGTCCTGACTAGCGGGAGAAGAGGGTACGAGCAGTACTTC. This encodes CSVLTSGRRGYEQYF. V and J are TRBV29-1 and TRBJ2-7; TRBD2 matches at 12 bases. V shed 6 bases, J shed 4 bases, and the junction held 10 bases outside the gene matches. Looked up from germline, CDR1 is SQVTM and CDR2 is ANQGSEA. The CDR3 length is 15 residues.